The clone carrying this T cell receptor beta chain came up a few times. Its antigen is not identified. This entry is derived from a study of type 1 regulatory T cells. Study-wide context: An in vitro protocol generated T-allo10, a Tr1-enriched, alloantigen-specific CD4 T cell product. Overall study results and limits: Type 1 regulatory T cells had a more restricted TCR repertoire than non-type 1 regulatory T cells.

The V gene's germline CDR1 is DFQATT and CDR2 SNEGSKA (reference sequence). V lost 5 bases, J lost 7 bases, and 24 bases lay in between. The CDR3 has 15 residues. Via MiXCR, TCRdb re-called the reads, giving one row per CDR3 protein. The data show 55,000 to 65,000 distinct CDR3 sequences, 62% seen once. The V gene is TRBV20-1, the J gene TRBJ2-7; TRBD2 might be the D (7 bases). The sample comprised cultured non-Tr1 T cells, either the whole culture or a sorted T cell fraction (not recorded which). The TCR comes from a human donor in good health. CDR3: CSAEAGRGASREQYF. CDR3 coding DNA: TGCAGTGCTGAAGCGGGCCGGGGGGCTTCTCGGGAGCAGTACTTC.